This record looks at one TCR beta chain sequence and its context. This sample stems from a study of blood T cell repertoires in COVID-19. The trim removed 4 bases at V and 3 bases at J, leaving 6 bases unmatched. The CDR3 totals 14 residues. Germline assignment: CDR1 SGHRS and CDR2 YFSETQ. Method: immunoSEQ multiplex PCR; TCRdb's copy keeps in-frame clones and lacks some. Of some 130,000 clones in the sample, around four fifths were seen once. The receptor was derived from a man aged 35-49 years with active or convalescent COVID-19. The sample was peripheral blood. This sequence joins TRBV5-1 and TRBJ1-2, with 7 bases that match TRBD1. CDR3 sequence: CASSEQQGYYGYTF. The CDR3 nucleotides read TGCGCCAGCAGCGAACAACAGGGGTACTATGGCTACACCTTC.